This T cell receptor beta chain was captured by sequencing in a study of blood T cell repertoires in COVID-19. About the research overall: Samples of COVID-19 (acute and convalescent) were obtained from the United States, Italy and Spain. The analysed material was cDNA or gDNA that came from T cells, B-cell-depleted T cells, or PBMCs.

Per the authors' pipeline: From reference gene primer amplification, estimates of nucleated cell counts were derived. Using immunoSEQ multiplex PCR, the repertoire was profiled, and TCRdb retains in-frame clones only, with some absent. That table gives V, J and clone size, and the DNA gave D and trimming. Here the sample spans around 230,000 clones, about 90% being singletons. Material for sequencing was peripheral blood. The origin of this receptor is a man in his sixties who had recovered from COVID-19.

CDR3 in amino acids: CASSTTGTGWEKLFF. CDR3 coding DNA: TGCGCCAGCAGCACAACCGGGACAGGGTGGGAAAAACTGTTTTTT. V gene TRBV5-1 combines with J gene TRBJ1-4; TRBD1 agrees at 9 bases. Germline values: CDR1 SGHRS, CDR2 YFSETQ. The CDR3 loop spans 15 amino acids. V lost 4 bases and J lost 8; bases outside the gene matches: 9.